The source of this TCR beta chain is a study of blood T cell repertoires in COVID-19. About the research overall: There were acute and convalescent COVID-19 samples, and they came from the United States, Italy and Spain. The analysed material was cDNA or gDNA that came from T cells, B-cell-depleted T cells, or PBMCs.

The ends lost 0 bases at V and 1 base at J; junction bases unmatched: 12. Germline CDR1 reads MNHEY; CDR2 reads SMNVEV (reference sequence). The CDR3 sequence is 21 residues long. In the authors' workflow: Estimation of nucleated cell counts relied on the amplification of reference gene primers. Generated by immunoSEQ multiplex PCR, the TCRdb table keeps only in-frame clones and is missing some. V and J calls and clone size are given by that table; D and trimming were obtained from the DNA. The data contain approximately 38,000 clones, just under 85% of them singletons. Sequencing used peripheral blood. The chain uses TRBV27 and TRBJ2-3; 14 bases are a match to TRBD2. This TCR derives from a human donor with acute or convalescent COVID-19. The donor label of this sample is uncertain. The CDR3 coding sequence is TGTGCCAGCAGTTTATCGAGGGGACTAGCGGGAGAGTTTAGGGGCACAGATACGCAGTATTTT. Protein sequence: CASSLSRGLAGEFRGTDTQYF.